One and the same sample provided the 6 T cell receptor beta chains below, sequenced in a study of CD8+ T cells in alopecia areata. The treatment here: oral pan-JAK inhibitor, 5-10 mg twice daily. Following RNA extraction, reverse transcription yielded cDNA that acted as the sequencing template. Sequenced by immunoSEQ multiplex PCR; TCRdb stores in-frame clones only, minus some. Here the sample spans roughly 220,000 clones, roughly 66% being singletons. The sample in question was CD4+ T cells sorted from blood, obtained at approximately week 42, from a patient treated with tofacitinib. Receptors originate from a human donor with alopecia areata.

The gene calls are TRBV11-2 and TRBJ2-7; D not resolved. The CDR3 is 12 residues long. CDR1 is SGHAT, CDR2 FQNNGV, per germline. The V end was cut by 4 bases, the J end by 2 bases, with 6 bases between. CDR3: CASSSGPYEQYF. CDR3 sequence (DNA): TGTGCCAGCAGCTCTGGCCCCTACGAGCAGTACTTC.

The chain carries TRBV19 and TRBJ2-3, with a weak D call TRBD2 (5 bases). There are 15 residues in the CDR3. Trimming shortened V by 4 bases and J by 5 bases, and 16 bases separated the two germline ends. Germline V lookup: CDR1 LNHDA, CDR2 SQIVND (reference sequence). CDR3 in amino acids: CASSNGGFTLDTQYF. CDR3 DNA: TGTGCCAGTAGTAACGGAGGCTTCACCTTAGATACGCAGTATTTT.

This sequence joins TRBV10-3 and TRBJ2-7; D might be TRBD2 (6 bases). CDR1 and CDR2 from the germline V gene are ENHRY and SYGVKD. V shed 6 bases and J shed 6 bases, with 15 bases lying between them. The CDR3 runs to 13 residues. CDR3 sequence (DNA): TGTGCCATCAGGGCGGCGGGGCTAGTCGAGCAGTACTTC. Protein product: CAIRAAGLVEQYF.

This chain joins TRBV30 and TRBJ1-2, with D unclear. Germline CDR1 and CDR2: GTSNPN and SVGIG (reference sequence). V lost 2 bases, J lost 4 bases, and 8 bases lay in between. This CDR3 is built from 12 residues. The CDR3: CAWSPGIYGYTF. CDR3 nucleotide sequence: TGTGCCTGGAGTCCCGGCATCTATGGCTACACCTTC.

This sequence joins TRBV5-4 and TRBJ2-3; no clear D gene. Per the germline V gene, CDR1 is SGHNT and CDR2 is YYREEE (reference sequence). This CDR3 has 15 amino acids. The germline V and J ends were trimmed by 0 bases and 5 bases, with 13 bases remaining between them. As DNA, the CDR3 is TGTGCCAGCAGCTTGGAGGCTAGTTGGAAAGATACGCAGTATTTT. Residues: CASSLEASWKDTQYF.

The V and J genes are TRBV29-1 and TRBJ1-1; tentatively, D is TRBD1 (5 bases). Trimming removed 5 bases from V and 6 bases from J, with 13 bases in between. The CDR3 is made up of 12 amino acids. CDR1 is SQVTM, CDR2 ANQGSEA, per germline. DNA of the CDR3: TGCAGCGTTCTCTGGCCAGGGTCTGAAGCTTTCTTT. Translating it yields CSVLWPGSEAFF.